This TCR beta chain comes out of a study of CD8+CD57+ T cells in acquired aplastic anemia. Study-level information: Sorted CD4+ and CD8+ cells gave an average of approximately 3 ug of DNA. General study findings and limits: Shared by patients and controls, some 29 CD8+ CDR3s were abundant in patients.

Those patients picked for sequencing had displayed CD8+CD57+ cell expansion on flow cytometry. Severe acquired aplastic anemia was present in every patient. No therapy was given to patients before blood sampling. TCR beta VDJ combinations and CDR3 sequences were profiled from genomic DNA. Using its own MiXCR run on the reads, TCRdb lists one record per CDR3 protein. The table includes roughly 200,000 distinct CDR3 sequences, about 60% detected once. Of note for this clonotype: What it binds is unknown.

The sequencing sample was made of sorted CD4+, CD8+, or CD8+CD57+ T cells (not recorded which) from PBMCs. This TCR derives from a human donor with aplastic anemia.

In DNA, the CDR3 is TGTGCCAGCAGTGATATCCGAGCAGCCAAAAACATTCAGTACTTC. Translation gives CASSDIRAAKNIQYF. The chain employs TRBV25-1 and TRBJ2-4; no firm D call. Trimming pared 3 bases from V and 0 bases from J, leaving 9 bases between. From germline, CDR1 is MGHDK and CDR2 SYGVNS. This CDR3 is built from 15 residues.